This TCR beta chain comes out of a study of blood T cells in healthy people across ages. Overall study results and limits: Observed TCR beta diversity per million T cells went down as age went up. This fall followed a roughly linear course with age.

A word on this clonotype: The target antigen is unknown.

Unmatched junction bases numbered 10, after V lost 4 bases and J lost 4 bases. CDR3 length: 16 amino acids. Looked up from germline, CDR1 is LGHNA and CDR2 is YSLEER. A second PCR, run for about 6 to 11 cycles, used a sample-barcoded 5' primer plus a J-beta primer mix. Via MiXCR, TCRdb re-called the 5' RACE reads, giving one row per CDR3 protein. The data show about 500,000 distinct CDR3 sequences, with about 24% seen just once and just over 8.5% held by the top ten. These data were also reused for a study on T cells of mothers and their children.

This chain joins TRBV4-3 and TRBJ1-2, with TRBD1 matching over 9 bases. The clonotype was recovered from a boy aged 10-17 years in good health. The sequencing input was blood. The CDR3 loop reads CASSPGDRAVVYGYTF. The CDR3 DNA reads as TGCGCCAGCAGCCCAGGGGACAGGGCCGTAGTCTATGGCTACACCTTC.